The rows below give T cell receptor beta chains drawn from one sample of a study of cytomegalovirus exposure and HLA in healthy donors. Only in-frame clones appear in the TCRdb table, and some are missing; sequencing was by immunoSEQ multiplex PCR. The data contain approximately 120,000 clones, over 65% of them seen just once; the ten biggest clones take up roughly 3.1%. Sequencing was performed on PBMCs. These receptors were collected from a man aged 25-45 years in good health and CMV-seronegative. CDR3s include the opening cysteine and the closing phenylalanine or tryptophan. D genes are given only for firm matches. Clone size is shown for a subset of rows, as once, few, many or a class of expanded clone.

len,j_gene,abundance,d_gene,v_gene,CDR3aa,CDR3nt
15,TRBJ2-3,-,TRBD2,TRBV9,CASSVVAGAGDTQYF,TGTGCCAGCAGCGTAGTAGCGGGGGCGGGAGATACGCAGTATTTT
13,TRBJ2-7,-,-,TRBV27,CASSPRATYEQYF,TGTGCCAGCAGTCCCAGGGCAACCTACGAGCAGTACTTC
14,TRBJ2-2,-,-,TRBV7-3,CASSLGRNTGELFF,TGTGCCAGCAGCTTAGGGAGGAACACCGGGGAGCTGTTTTTT
15,TRBJ2-3,-,TRBD2,TRBV5-1,CASSLAGGPTDTQYF,TGCGCCAGCAGCTTAGCGGGAGGACCCACAGATACGCAGTATTTT
16,TRBJ1-1,-,-,TRBV4-1,CASSQVHPGMITEAFF,TGCGCCAGCAGCCAAGTTCACCCGGGAATGATCACTGAAGCTTTCTTT
13,TRBJ1-1,once,-,TRBV5-6,CASSLNRAPAAFF,TGTGCCAGCAGCTTGAACAGGGCCCCTGCGGCTTTCTTT
14,TRBJ2-7,-,TRBD2,TRBV9,CASSVSGAPLEQYF,TGTGCCAGCAGCGTAAGCGGGGCACCCCTCGAGCAGTACTTC
11,TRBJ1-1,-,-,TRBV7-9,CASSLGLEAFF,TGTGCCAGCAGCTTGGGACTAGAAGCTTTCTTT
15,TRBJ1-4,-,TRBD1,TRBV19,CASGTARVTNEKLFF,TGTGCCAGCGGGACAGCGAGAGTGACTAATGAAAAACTGTTTTTT
11,TRBJ1-2,-,-,TRBV6-1,CASSDQYGYTF,TGTGCCAGCAGTGACCAATATGGCTACACCTTC
17,TRBJ1-2,-,TRBD1,TRBV18,CASSPRERERQGYGYTF,TGTGCCAGCTCACCACGAGAGCGAGAGCGACAGGGATATGGCTACACCTTC
16,TRBJ2-7,once,TRBD1,TRBV9,CASSVATGQGQDEQYF,TGTGCCAGCAGCGTAGCTACGGGACAGGGCCAGGACGAGCAGTACTTC
11,TRBJ2-5,-,TRBD2,TRBV10-3,CAVAGQETQYF,TGTGCCGTAGCGGGACAAGAGACCCAGTACTTC
13,TRBJ1-2,-,TRBD1,TRBV5-6,CASRQGTNYGYTF,TGTGCCAGCAGACAGGGGACGAACTATGGCTACACCTTC
17,TRBJ2-2,-,TRBD2,TRBV9,CASSVEGLAGRYGELFF,TGTGCCAGCAGCGTAGAGGGACTAGCGGGACGGTACGGGGAGCTGTTTTTT